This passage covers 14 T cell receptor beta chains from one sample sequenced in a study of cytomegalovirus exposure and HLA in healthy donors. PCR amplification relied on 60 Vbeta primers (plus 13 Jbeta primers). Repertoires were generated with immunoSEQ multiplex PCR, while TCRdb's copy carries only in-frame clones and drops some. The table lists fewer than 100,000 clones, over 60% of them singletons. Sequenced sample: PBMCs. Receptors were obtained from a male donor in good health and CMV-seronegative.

CDR3 coding DNA: TGTGCCTGGAGCAACGGCCGCGACAGGCGCCAGCCCCAGCATTTT. Its translation is CAWSNGRDRRQPQHF. The J gene is TRBJ1-5, the V gene TRBV30; perhaps TRBD1 as D (6 bases). This CDR3 is built from 15 residues. V was shortened by 3 bases and J by 7 bases, with 19 bases between the two germline ends. Germline CDR1 is GTSNPN and CDR2 is SVGIG (reference sequence).

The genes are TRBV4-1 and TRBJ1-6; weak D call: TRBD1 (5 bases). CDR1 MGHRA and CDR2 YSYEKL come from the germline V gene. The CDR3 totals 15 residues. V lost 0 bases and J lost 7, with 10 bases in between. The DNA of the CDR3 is TGCGCCAGCAGCCAAGACGAGGGGAGGAATTCACCCCTCCACTTT. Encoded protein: CASSQDEGRNSPLHF.

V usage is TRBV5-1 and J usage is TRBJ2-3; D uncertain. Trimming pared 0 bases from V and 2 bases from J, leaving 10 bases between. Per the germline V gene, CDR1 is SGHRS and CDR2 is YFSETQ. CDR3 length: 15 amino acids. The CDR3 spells CASSLDSPDTDTQYF. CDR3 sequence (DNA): TGCGCCAGCAGCTTGGACAGCCCTGACACAGATACGCAGTATTTT.

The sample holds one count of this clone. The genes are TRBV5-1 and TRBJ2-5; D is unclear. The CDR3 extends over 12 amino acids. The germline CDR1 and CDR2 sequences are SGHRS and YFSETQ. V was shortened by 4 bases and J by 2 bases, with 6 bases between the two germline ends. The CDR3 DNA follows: TGCGCCAGCAGCAAGGAGCAAGAGACCCAGTACTTC. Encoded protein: CASSKEQETQYF.

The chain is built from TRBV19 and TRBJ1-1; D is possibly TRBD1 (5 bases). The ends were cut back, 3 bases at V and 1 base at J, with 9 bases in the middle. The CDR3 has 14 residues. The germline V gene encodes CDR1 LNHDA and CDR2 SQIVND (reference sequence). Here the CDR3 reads CASSIQGGNTEAFF. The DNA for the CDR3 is TGTGCCAGTAGTATTCAGGGAGGGAACACTGAAGCTTTCTTT.

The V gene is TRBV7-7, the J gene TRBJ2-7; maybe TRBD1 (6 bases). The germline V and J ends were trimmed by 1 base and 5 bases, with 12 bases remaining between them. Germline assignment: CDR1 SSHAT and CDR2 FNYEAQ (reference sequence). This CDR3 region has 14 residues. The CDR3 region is CASSLGGGAHEQYF. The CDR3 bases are TGTGCCAGCAGCTTAGGTGGGGGCGCCCACGAGCAGTACTTC. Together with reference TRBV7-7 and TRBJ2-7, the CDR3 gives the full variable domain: GAGVSQSPRYKVTKRGQDVTLRCDPISSHATLYWYQQALGQGPEFLTYFNYEAQPDKSGLPSDRFSAERPEGSISTLTIQRTEQRDSAMYRCASSLGGGAHEQYFGPGTRLTVT.

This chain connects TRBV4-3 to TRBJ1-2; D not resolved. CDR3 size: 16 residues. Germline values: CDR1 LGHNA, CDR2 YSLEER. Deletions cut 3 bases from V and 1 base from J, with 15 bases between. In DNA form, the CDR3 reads TGCGCCAGCAGCCAGACGGTGGGTGAGGGTAACTATGGCTACACCTTC. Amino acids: CASSQTVGEGNYGYTF.

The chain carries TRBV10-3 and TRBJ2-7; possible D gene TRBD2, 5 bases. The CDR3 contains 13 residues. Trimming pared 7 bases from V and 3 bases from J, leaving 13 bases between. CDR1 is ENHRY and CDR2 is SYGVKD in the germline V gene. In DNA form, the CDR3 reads TGTGCCATCACTAGAGCGGCAGGCTACGAGCAGTACTTC. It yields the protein CAITRAAGYEQYF.

CDR3 sequence reads: CASSVDRGRGELFF. The CDR3 region has the DNA TGTGCCAGCAGCGTCGACAGGGGGCGCGGGGAGCTGTTTTTT. The chain combines TRBV7-6 with TRBJ2-2; 10 nucleotides agree with TRBD1. This CDR3 comprises 14 residues. The J segment lost 7 bases and the V segment lost 5 bases, leaving 4 bases of the junction unmatched. Germline lookup yields CDR1 SGHVS and CDR2 FNYEAQ.

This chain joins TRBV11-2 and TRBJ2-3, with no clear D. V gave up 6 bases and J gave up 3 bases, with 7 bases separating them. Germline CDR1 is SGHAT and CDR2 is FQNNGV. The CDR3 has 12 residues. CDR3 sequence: CASRHQTDTQYF. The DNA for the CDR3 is TGTGCCAGCAGACACCAAACAGATACGCAGTATTTT.

The CDR3 sequence is CASSPQGQGTIGGYTF. DNA for the CDR3: TGCGCCAGCAGCCCTCAAGGACAGGGGACCATTGGAGGCTACACCTTC. This sequence joins TRBV5-1 and TRBJ1-2; TRBD1 matches 9 bases. Germline V CDR1 and CDR2: SGHRS, YFSETQ. The ends lost 4 bases at V and 8 bases at J; junction bases unmatched: 15. The CDR3 covers 16 residues. The full variable domain, rest sourced from reference TRBV5-1 and TRBJ1-2, is KAGVTQTPRYLIKTRGQQVTLSCSPISGHRSVSWYQQTPGQGLQFLFEYFSETQRNKGNFPGRFSGRQFSNSRSEMNVSTLELGDSALYLCASSPQGQGTIGGYTFGSGTRLTVV.

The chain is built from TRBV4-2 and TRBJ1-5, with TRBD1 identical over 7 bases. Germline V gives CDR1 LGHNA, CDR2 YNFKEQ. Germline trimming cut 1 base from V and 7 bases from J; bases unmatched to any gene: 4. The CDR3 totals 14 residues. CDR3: CASSQGQGGQPQHF. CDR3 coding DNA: TGTGCCAGCAGCCAAGGACAGGGTGGGCAGCCCCAGCATTTT.

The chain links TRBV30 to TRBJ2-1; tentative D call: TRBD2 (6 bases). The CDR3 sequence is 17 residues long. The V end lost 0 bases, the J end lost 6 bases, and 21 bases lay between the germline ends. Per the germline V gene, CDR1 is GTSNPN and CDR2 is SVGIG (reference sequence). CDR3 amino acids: CAWSVGGEPGLGNEQFF. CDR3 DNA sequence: TGTGCCTGGAGTGTTGGCGGGGAGCCGGGGTTGGGCAATGAGCAGTTCTTC. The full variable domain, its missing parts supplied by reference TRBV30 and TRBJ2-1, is SQTIHQWPATLVQPVGSPLSLECTVEGTSNPNLYWYRQAAGRGLQLLFYSVGIGQISSEVPQNLSASRPQDRQFILSSKKLLLSDSGFYLCAWSVGGEPGLGNEQFFGPGTRLTVL.

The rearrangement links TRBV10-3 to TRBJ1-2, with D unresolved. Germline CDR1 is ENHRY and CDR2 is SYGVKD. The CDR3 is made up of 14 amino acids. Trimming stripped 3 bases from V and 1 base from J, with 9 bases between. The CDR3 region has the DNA TGTGCCATCAGTGACAGAGGAGGTAACTATGGCTACACCTTC. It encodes CAISDRGGNYGYTF.